Sequencing of this T cell receptor beta chain was carried out in a study of tumor and adjacent non-tumor tissue in lung cancer (dated by TCRdb to 2017 to 2018). General notes on the study: By cancer type, the cohort comprised 12 adenocarcinoma patients, a couple of squamous cell carcinoma patients and 1 small cell lung cancer patient. The roughly 15 patients were aged roughly 31 to 80 years, included about ten men and 5 women, and had TNM stage I to III disease. A total of roughly 130 million productive TCRbeta reads were generated by sequencing, corresponding to an average of around 4 million reads per sample. Bulk TCRbeta repertoires were compared between lung tumor tissue and matched distant non-tumor lung tissue obtained from fewer than 16 lung cancer patients. For each patient, one tumor sample and one normal lung sample were taken, giving around 31 paired specimens that underwent TCRbeta CDR3 sequencing.

Library preparation employed multiplex PCR. The listed sequencing device is Illumina HiSeq 2500. TCRbeta libraries were constructed through three rounds of nested PCR with primers (Table S4) according to protocols adapted from ARM-PCR. PCR products of 200-500 bp were gel-excised and purified with the QIAquick gel extraction kit before sequencing. In the original analysis: Trimmomatic was used to clean the reads, FLASH merged the cleaned reads into complete CDR3 sequences, and MiTCR assigned the sequences to V(D)J germline segments. Clonal diversity was computed as the inverse Simpson's index with VDJtools. In-frame sequences without a premature stop codon were defined as productive reads. TCRdb trimmed the raw reads at Q25, called clones with MiXCR and kept productive beta chains. Records with the same CDR3 protein are collapsed into one entry carrying the most frequent genes and DNA. The V and J calls come from TCRdb's annotation, not from the publication. In this sample the table shows fewer than 120,000 distinct CDR3 sequences, over 75% of which occur a single time. The ten largest clonotypes hold 22% of the sample.

V gives up 3 bases and J gives up 3 bases, and the segment between their germline ends measures 18 bases. The CDR3 starts with the cysteine, ends with the phenylalanine, and has 16 residues. The entry retains the CDR3 DNA only, 48 bases that are in frame from base 1. The germline V gene (reference sequence) yields DFQATT for CDR1 and SNEGSKA for CDR2. Findings and caveats that apply to the study as a whole: Tumor tissue showed significantly higher TCR diversity (inverse Simpson) than normal lung tissue, at 431.37 vs 166.20 (P = 0.0075, Mann-Whitney U test). Neither the sequencing platform nor unique molecular identifiers are named or mentioned anywhere in the methods. A significantly larger cumulative share of the repertoire was made up by the top 100 clones in normal lung than in tumor tissue. With only approximately 16 patients in the cohort, the authors noted that larger samples and more detailed clinical data are needed. Younger patients had significantly higher TCR diversity, and higher tumor TCR diversity was associated with shorter overall and disease-free survival. Because peripheral blood was not sequenced, the blood TCRbeta repertoires of the lung cancer patients in the study went unexamined.

RNA was extracted from bulk unsorted tissue and checked for quality with a NanoDrop ND-1000 and an Agilent 2100. Newly diagnosed lung cancer patients without prior chemotherapy who had been admitted for thoracic surgery in China between August and November 2014 were enrolled as donors. Patients who had received previous radiotherapy or chemotherapy, or who had another concurrent cancer, were excluded from the study. Surgical tissue pieces of 1-2 cm3 were preserved in RNAlater solution and were kept at -80 degrees C until use. This clonotype was seen just once. Its specific antigen is unknown. No base quality values were provided; no much bigger clone lies one nucleotide off. One read yields weak evidence.

The source material was lung tumor tissue. Rearrangement joined TRBV20-1 to TRBJ1-5; the D gene is unclear. This clonotype was obtained from a man between 65 and 80 years old with non-small cell lung cancer. The DNA reads as follows: TGCAGTGCTAGTGACAAGCCCGACTTTCCCAATCAGCCCCAGCATTTT. Its amino acids are CSASDKPDFPNQPQHF.